This T cell receptor (beta chain) was identified in a study of T cell repertoires in cytomegalovirus infection. CDR1 is LGHNA, CDR2 YNFKEQ, per germline. The CDR3 is made up of 12 amino acids. Trimming left V 0 bases short and J 7 bases short, with 4 bases between. Study outcomes and limitations: The ex vivo response was dominated by HLA-C-restricted CMV-specific TCR beta clonotypes.

A single record per CDR3 protein comes from TCRdb applying MiXCR to the reads. The sample yields some 920,000 distinct CDR3 sequences, 31% seen once. With regard to this clonotype: Its specificity is not known.

The clonotype originates from a human donor in good health (CMV status not recorded). Some clones in this sample may be carry-over from other donors' samples. Sequenced material: cultured CD8+ T cells from PBMCs, taken from culture after CMV antigen stimulation. The rearrangement links TRBV4-2 to TRBJ2-1; D gene uncertain. CDR3 amino acids: CASSQDPNEQFF. The CDR3 DNA sequence: TGTGCCAGCAGCCAAGATCCGAATGAGCAGTTCTTC.